This T cell receptor beta chain was observed in a study of human T cells and chemical hapten exposure. Study overall: Readings were taken at 6 days from patch tests that had applied 0.01% DPC to the upper back.

This sample's time point: pre-sensitization, week 0. Treatment meaning: therapeutic diphenylcyclopropenone sensitization with weekly scalp DPC. The CDR3 sequence is 14 residues long. Germline CDR1 is SGHKS and CDR2 is YYEKEE (reference sequence). V lost 4 bases, J lost 2 bases, and 10 bases lay in between. TCRdb passed the RACE reads through MiXCR, listing each CDR3 protein once. The sample carries some 110,000 distinct CDR3 sequences, more than 10% recorded once. Ten or more counts support this clonotype. The TCR comes from a woman aged 50 to 60 with alopecia areata. Some clones in this sample may be carry-over from other donors' samples. The V gene is TRBV5-5, the J gene TRBJ1-5; D might be TRBD1 (5 bases). This material consisted of whole blood, taken in connection with sensitization to the hapten diphenylcyclopropenone (DPC). CDR3 loop: CASSPLTGNQPQHF. Here the CDR3 DNA reads TGTGCCAGCAGCCCGCTGACAGGCAATCAGCCCCAGCATTTT. Drawing the rest from reference TRBV5-5 and TRBJ1-5, the complete variable domain is DAGVTQSPTHLIKTRGQQVTLRCSPISGHKSVSWYQQVLGQGPQFIFQYYEKEERGRGNFPDRFSARQFPNYSSELNVNALLLGDSALYLCASSPLTGNQPQHFGDGTRLSIL.